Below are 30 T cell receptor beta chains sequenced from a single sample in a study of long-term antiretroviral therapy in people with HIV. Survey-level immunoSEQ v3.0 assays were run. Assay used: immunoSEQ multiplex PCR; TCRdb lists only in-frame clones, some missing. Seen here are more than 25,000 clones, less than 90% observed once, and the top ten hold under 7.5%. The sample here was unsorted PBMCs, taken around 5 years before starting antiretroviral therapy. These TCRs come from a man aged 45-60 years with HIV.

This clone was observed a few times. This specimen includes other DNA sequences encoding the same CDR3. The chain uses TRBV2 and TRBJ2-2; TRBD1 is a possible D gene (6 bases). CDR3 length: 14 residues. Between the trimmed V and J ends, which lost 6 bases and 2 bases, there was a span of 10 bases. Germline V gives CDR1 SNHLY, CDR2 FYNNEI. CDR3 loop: CASRADRNTGELFF. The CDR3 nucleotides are TGTGCCAGCAGGGCGGACAGAAACACCGGGGAGCTGTTTTTT.

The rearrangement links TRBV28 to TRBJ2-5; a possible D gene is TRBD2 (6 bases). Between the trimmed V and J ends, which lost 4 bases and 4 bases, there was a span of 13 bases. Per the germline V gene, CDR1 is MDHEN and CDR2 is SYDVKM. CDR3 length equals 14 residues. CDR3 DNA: TGTGCCAGCAGTTGGGCAGGGACTCCAGAGACCCAGTACTTC. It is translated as CASSWAGTPETQYF.

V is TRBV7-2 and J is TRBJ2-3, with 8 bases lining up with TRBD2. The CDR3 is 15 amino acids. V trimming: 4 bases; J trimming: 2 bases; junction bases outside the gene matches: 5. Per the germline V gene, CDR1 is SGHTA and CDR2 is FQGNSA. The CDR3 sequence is CASSSQRGSTDTQYF. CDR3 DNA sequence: TGTGCCAGCAGCTCCCAGCGGGGGTCCACAGATACGCAGTATTTT. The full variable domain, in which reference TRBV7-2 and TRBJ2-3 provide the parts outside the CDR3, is GAGVSQSPSNKVTEKGKDVELRCDPISGHTALYWYRQSLGQGLEFLIYFQGNSAPDKSGLPSDRFSAERTGGSVSTLTIQRTQQEDSAVYLCASSSQRGSTDTQYFGPGTRLTVL.

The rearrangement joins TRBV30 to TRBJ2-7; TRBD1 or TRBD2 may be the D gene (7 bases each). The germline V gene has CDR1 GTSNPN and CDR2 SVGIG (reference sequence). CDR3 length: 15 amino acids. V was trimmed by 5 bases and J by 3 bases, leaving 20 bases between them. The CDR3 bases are TGTGCCTGGGGGGGGGTGGGAGGGGGCTACTACGAGCAGTACTTC. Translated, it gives CAWGGVGGGYYEQYF.

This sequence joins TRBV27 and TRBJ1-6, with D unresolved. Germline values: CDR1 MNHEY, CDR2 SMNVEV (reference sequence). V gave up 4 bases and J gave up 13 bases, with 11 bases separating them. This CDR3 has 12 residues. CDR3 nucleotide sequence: TGTGCCAGCAGTTCCCGACCCTTCCCCCTCCACTTT. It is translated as CASSSRPFPLHF.

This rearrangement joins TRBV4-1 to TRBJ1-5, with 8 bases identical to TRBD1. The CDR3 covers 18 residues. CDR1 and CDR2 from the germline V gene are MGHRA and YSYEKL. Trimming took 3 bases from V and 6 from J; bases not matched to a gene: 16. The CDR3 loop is CASSHTGGSFLKFQPQHF. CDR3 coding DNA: TGCGCCAGCAGCCATACAGGGGGTTCATTCCTCAAATTTCAGCCCCAGCATTTT.

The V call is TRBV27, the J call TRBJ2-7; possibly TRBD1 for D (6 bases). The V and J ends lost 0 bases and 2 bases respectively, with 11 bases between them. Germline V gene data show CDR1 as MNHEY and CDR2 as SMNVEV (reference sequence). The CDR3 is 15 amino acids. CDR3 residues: CASSLSIEGAYEQYF. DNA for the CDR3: TGTGCCAGCAGTTTATCGATCGAGGGGGCCTACGAGCAGTACTTC.

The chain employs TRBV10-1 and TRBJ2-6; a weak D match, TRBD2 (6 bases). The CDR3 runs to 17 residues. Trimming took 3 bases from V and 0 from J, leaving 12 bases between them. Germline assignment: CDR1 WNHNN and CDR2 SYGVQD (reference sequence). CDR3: CASSDGGPYSGANVLTF. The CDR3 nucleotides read TGCGCCAGCAGTGATGGAGGGCCCTACTCTGGGGCCAACGTCCTGACTTTC.

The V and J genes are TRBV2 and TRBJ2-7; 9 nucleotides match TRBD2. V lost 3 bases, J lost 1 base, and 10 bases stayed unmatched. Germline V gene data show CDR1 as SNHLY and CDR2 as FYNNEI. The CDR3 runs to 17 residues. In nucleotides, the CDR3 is TGTGCCAGCAGTGAGTATAGTAGCGGGAGTGTTTCCTACGAGCAGTACTTC. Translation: CASSEYSSGSVSYEQYF. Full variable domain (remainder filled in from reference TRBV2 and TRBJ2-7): EPEVTQTPSHQVTQMGQEVILRCVPISNHLYFYWYRQILGQKVEFLVSFYNNEISEKSEIFDDQFSVERPDGSNFTLKIRSTKLEDSAMYFCASSEYSSGSVSYEQYFGPGTRLTVT.

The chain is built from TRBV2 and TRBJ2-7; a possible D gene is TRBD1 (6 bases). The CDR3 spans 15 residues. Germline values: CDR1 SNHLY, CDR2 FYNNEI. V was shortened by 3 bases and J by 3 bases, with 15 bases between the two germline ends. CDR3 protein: CASSDSPRGYYEQYF. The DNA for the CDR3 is TGTGCCAGCAGTGACAGTCCGAGGGGGTACTACGAGCAGTACTTC.

This CDR3 is CSVGRYGGEADTQYF. CDR3 sequence (DNA): TGCAGCGTTGGGAGATATGGGGGCGAGGCAGATACGCAGTATTTT. The chain carries TRBV29-1 and TRBJ2-3; tentative D call: TRBD1 (6 bases). Germline V lookup: CDR1 SQVTM, CDR2 ANQGSEA. This CDR3 is built from 15 residues. Trimming left V 4 bases short and J 4 bases short, with 18 bases between.

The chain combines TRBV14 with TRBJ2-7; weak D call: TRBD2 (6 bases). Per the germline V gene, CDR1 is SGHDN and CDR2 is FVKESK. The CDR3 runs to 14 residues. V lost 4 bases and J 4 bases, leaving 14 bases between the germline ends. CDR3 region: CASSPRLEGYEQYF. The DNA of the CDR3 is TGTGCCAGCAGCCCCCGACTAGAGGGTTACGAGCAGTACTTC.

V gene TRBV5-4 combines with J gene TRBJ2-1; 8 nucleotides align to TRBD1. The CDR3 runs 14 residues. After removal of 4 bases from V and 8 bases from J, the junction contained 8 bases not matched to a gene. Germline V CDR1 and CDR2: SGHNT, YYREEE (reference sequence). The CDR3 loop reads CASSERTGRDEQFF. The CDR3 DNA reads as TGTGCCAGCAGCGAAAGGACAGGGCGAGATGAGCAGTTCTTC.

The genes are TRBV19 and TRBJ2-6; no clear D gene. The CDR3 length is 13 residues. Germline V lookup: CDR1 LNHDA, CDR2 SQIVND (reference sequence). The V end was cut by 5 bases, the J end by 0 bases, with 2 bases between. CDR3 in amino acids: CASSLSGANVLTF. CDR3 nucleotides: TGTGCCAGTAGTCTCTCTGGGGCCAACGTCCTGACTTTC.

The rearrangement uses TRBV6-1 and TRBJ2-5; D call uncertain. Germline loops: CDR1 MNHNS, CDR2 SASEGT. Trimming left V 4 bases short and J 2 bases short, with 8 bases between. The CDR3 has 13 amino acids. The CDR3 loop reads CASSGQEQETQYF. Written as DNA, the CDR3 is TGTGCCAGCAGTGGCCAGGAGCAAGAGACCCAGTACTTC.

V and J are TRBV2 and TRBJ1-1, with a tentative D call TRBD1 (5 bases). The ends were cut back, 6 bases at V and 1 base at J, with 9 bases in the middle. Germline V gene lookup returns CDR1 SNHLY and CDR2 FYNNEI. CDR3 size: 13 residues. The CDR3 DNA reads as TGTGCCAGCAGCGATCAGGGGAACACTGAAGCTTTCTTT. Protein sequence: CASSDQGNTEAFF.

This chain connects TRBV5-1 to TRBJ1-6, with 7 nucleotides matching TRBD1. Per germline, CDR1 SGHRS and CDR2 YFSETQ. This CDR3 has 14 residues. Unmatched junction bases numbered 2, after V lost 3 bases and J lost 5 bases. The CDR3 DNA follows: TGCGCCAGCAGCTCAGGGGGGAATAATTCACCCCTCCACTTT. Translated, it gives CASSSGGNNSPLHF.

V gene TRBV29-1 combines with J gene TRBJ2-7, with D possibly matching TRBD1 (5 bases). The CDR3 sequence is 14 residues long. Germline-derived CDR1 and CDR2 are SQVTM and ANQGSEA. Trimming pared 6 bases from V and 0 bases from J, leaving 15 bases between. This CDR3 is CSVRRTYSSYEQYF. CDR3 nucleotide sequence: TGCAGCGTAAGACGGACATACTCCTCCTACGAGCAGTACTTC.

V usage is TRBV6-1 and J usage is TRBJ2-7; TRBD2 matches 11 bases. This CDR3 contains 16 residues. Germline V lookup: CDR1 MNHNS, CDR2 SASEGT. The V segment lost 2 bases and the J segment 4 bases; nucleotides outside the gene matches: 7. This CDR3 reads CASSEFSGRAGYEQYF. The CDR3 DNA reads TGTGCCAGCAGTGAATTTAGCGGGAGGGCCGGATACGAGCAGTACTTC.

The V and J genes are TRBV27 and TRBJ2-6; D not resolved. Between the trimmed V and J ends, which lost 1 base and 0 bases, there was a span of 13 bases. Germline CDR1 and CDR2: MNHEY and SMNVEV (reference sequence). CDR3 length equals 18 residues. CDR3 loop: CASSLWVIGGSGANVLTF. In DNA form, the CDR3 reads TGTGCCAGCAGTTTATGGGTTATCGGCGGCTCTGGGGCCAACGTCCTGACTTTC. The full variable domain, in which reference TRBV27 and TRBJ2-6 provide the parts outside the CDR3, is EAQVTQNPRYLITVTGKKLTVTCSQNMNHEYMSWYRQDPGLGLRQIYYSMNVEVTDKGDVPEGYKVSRKEKRNFPLILESPSPNQTSLYFCASSLWVIGGSGANVLTFGAGSRLTVL.

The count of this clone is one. The CDR3 sequence is CASSLTGGALSTGELFF. For the CDR3, the DNA is TGTGCCAGCAGCTTAACAGGAGGGGCATTGAGCACCGGGGAGCTGTTTTTT. The chain has TRBV7-9 and TRBJ2-2; TRBD2 is a possible D gene (6 bases). Germline V CDR1 and CDR2: SEHNR, FQNEAQ (reference sequence). This CDR3 region has 17 residues. Deletions cut 2 bases from V and 4 bases from J, with 17 bases between. The full variable domain, in which reference TRBV7-9 and TRBJ2-2 provide the parts outside the CDR3, is DTGVSQNPRHKITKRGQNVTFRCDPISEHNRLYWYRQTLGQGPEFLTYFQNEAQLEKSRLLSDRFSAERPKGSFSTLEIQRTEQGDSAMYLCASSLTGGALSTGELFFGEGSRLTVL.

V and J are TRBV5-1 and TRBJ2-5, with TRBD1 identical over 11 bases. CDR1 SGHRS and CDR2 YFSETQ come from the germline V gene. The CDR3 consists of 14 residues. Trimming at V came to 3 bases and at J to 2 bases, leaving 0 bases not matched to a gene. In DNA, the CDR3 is TGCGCCAGCAGCTGGGACAGGGGGCAAGAGACCCAGTACTTC. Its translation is CASSWDRGQETQYF.

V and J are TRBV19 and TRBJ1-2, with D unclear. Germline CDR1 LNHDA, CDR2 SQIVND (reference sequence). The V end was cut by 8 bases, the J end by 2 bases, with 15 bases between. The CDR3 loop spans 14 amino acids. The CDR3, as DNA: TGTGCCAGTTCCCGAGCGTTCTCCAACTATGGCTACACCTTC. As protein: CASSRAFSNYGYTF.

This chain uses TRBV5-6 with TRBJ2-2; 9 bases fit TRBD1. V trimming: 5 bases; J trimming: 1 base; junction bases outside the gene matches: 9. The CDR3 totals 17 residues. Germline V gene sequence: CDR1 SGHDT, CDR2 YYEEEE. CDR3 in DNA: TGTGCCAGCAGTTTCATACAGGGGGCCCTGAACACCGGGGAGCTGTTTTTT. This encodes CASSFIQGALNTGELFF.

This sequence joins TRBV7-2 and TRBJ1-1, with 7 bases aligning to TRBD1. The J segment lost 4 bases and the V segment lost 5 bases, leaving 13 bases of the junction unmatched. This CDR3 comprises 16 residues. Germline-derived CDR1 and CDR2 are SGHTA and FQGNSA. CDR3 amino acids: CASSLNRGVKVTEAFF. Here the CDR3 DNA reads TGTGCCAGCAGCCTTAACAGGGGTGTGAAAGTCACTGAAGCTTTCTTT.

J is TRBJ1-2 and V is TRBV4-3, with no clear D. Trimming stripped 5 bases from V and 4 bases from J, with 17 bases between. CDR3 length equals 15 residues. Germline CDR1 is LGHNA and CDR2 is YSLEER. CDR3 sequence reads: CASSEHGGSTYGYTF. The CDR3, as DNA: TGCGCCAGCAGCGAGCACGGTGGCAGTACCTATGGCTACACCTTC.

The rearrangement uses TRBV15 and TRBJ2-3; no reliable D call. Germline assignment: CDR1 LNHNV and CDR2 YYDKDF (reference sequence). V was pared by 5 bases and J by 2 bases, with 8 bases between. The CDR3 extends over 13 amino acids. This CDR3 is CATSGSYTDTQYF. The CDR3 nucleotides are TGTGCCACCAGCGGCTCTTACACAGATACGCAGTATTTT.

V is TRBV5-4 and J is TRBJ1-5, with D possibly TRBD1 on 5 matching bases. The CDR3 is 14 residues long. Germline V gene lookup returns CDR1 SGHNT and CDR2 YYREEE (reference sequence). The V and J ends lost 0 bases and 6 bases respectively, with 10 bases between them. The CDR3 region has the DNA TGTGCCAGCAGCTTGGGGGGGACCGGTCAGCCCCAGCATTTT. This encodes CASSLGGTGQPQHF.

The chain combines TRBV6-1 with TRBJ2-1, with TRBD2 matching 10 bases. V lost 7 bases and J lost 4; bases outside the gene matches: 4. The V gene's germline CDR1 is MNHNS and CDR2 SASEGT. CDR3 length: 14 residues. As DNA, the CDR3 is TGTGCCAGCAATGCACTAGCGGGGTACAATGAGCAGTTCTTC. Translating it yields CASNALAGYNEQFF.

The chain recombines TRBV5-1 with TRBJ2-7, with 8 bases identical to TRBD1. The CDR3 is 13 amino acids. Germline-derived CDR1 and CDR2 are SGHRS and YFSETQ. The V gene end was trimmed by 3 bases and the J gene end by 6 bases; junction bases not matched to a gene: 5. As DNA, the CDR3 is TGCGCCAGCAGCTCGACAGGGGCCGGCGAGCAGTACTTC. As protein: CASSSTGAGEQYF.